Detailed here is one T cell receptor beta chain. What it binds is unknown. The data derive from a study of cytomegalovirus exposure and HLA in healthy donors. PCR used 60 Vbeta primers and 13 Jbeta primers. Clones were read by immunoSEQ multiplex PCR, and TCRdb kept only the in-frame ones, dropping some. The sample holds around 150,000 clones; about 80% are singletons and the top ten take 6.5%. Findings and caveats of the study: In a later analysis, the majority of CMV-associated beta chains seemingly showed HLA restriction. Analysis was carried out at a later point, and it linked a missense DCLRE1C variant to TCR beta V- and J-gene trimming. Reportedly, cytomegalovirus status was diagnosed with high sensitivity and specificity. Some highly shared sequence variants likely arose as a pipeline artifact.

Germline V gene sequence: CDR1 LNHDA, CDR2 SQIVND (reference sequence). The germline V and J ends were trimmed by 6 bases and 7 bases, with 18 bases remaining between them. The CDR3 covers 14 residues. This chain links TRBV19 with TRBJ1-2; D remains unclear. The sequence was collected from a man aged 35-49 years in good health and CMV-seropositive. Sequenced material: PBMCs. The CDR3 protein is CASSYNTPAGGYTF. CDR3 nucleotide sequence: TGTGCCAGTAGCTACAACACCCCGGCAGGTGGCTACACCTTC.